This T cell receptor (beta chain) was obtained from a study of blood T cell repertoires in COVID-19. Study details: Sites in the United States, Italy and Spain provided acute and convalescent COVID-19 samples.

Germline assignment: CDR1 GTSNPN and CDR2 SVGIG (reference sequence). With 2 bases removed from V and 1 base from J, the gap between germline ends came to 8 bases. The CDR3 spans 13 residues. Per the original methods: Estimation of nucleated cell counts was performed using reference gene primer amplification. Assay used: immunoSEQ multiplex PCR; TCRdb lists only in-frame clones, some missing. V, J and clone size are those of that table, while D and trimming were read from the DNA. The sample lists approximately 210,000 clones, about 91% occurring once. The TCR was taken from a man aged 25-40 years with acute or convalescent COVID-19. The chain carries TRBV30 and TRBJ1-1; D ambiguous. The sample taken for sequencing was peripheral blood. The CDR3 loop reads CAWSYGGNTEAFF. The DNA of the CDR3 is TGTGCCTGGAGTTATGGCGGGAACACTGAAGCTTTCTTT.